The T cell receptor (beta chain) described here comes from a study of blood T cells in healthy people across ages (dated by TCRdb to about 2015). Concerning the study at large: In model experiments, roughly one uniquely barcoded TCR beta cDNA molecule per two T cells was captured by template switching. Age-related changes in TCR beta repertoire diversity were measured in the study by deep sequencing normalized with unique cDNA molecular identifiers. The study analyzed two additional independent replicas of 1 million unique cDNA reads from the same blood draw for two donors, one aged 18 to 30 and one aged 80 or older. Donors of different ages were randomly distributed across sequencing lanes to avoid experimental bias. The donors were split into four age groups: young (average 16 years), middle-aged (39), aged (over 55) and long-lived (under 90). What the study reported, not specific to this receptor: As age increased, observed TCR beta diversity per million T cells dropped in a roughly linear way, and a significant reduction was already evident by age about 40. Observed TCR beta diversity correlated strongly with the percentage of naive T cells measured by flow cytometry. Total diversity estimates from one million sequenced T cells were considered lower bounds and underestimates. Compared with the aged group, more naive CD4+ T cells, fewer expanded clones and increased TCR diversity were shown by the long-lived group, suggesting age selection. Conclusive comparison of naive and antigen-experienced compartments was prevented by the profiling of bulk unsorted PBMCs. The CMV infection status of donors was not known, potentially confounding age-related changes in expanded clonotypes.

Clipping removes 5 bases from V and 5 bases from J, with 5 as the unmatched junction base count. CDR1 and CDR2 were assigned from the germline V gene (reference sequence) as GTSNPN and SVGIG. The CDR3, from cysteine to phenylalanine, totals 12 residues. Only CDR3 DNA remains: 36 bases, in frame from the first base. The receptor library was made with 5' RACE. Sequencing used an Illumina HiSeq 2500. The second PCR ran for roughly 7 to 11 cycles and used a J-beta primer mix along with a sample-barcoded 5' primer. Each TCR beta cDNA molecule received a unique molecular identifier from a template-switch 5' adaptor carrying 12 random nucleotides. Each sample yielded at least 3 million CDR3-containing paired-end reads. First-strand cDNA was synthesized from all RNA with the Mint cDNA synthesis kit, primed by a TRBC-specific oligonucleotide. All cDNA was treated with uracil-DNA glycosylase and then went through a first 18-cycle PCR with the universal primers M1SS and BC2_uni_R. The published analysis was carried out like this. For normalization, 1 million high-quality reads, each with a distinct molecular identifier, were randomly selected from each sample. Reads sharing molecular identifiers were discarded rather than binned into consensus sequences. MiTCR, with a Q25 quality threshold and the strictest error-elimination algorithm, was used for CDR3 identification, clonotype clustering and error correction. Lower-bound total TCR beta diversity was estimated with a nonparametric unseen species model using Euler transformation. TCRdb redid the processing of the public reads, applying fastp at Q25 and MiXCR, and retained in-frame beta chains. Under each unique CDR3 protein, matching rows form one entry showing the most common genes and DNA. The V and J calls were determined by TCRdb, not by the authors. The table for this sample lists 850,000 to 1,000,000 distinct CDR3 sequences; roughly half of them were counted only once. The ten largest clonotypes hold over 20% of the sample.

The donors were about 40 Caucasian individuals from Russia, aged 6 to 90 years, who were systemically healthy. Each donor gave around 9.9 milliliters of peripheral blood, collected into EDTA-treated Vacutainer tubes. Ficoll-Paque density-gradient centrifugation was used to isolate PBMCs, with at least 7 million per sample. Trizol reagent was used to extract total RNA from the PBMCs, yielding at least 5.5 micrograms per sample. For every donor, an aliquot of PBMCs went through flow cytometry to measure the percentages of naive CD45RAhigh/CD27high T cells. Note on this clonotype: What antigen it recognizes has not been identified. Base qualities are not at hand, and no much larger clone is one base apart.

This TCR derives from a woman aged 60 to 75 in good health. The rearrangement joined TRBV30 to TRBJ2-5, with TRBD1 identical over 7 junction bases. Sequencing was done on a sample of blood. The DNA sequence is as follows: TGTGCCTGGGGTAGGGGGCGGGAGACCCAGTACTTC. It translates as CAWGRGRETQYF.